This TCR beta chain originates from a study of prognosis after radiotherapy for stage I lung cancer. Study context: Distant metastases struck a handful of patients a median of about 7 months after radiotherapy; 15 showed no significant progression.

Germline lookup yields CDR1 LGHNA and CDR2 YNFKEQ. The V end lost 0 bases, the J end lost 0 bases, and 6 bases lay between the germline ends. CDR3 length: 16 residues. Two separate time points each saw a draw of 5.5 to 7 milliliters of peripheral blood. There are many counts of this clonotype. Genomic DNA yielded TCR beta CDR3, amplified by two-round multiplex PCR. Amplification during the initial PCR round employed primers specific to each TRBV and TRBJ gene. There were universal primers used in the second PCR round. In TCRdb, the multiplex PCR reads were re-called with MiXCR into one record per CDR3 protein. The data show 20,000 to 30,000 distinct CDR3 sequences, 30% seen once.

The chain recombines TRBV4-2 with TRBJ1-6; D is unclear. Sequencing was performed on PBMCs, taken before or after stereotactic body radiation therapy (not recorded which). The receptor was isolated from a donor aged 50 or older with non-small cell lung cancer. The CDR3 DNA reads TGTGCCAGCAGCCAAGATCGTGGCTCCTATAATTCACCCCTCCACTTT. This encodes CASSQDRGSYNSPLHF.